These 18 T cell receptor beta chains share one sample of origin, sequenced in a study of breast tumors, draining lymph nodes, adjacent tissues listed by TCRdb under 2016. The lymph node samples were taken from the axillary draining lymph nodes of breast cancer patients. The receptor library was made with multiplex PCR. The run used an Illumina HiSeq 2000. TCRdb reran the public reads through fastp at Q25 and MiXCR, keeping productive beta chains. Identical CDR3 protein sequences are pooled into one entry, listed with their most common genes and DNA. Present in this sample are 80,000 to 130,000 distinct CDR3 sequences, 21% of which were seen just once. The top ten clones comprise roughly 1.2% of the sample. The sample consisted of axillary lymph node tissue. The source of these receptors is a female donor with breast cancer. Some clones in this sample may be carry-over from other donors' samples.

This chain joins TRBV10-3 and TRBJ2-1; D unresolved. The CDR3 is made up of 16 amino acids. Trimming removed 2 bases from V and 2 bases from J, with 13 bases in between. Germline V CDR1 and CDR2: ENHRY, SYGVKD. CDR3 in DNA: TGTGCCATCAGTGAGAAGGTCTCCTTGGCCTACAATGAGCAGTTCTTC. It encodes CAISEKVSLAYNEQFF.

This chain links TRBV5-1 with TRBJ1-6; D uncertain. The length of the CDR3 is 16 residues. CDR1 is SGHRS and CDR2 is YFSETQ in the germline V gene. V lost 0 bases and J 0 bases, leaving 7 bases between the germline ends. Here the CDR3 reads CASSLGVSSYNSPLHF. The DNA of the CDR3 is TGCGCCAGCAGCTTGGGGGTGAGCTCCTATAATTCACCCCTCCACTTT.

The chain combines TRBV6-2 or TRBV6-3 with TRBJ2-4; 7 nucleotides match TRBD1. CDR1 and CDR2 from the germline V gene are MNHEY and SVGEGT. V was clipped by 2 bases and J by 8 bases; unmatched bases: 9. The CDR3 contains 15 residues. CDR3 sequence: CASSYHTRGLDIQYF. CDR3 nucleotide sequence: TGTGCCAGCAGTTACCACACCAGGGGGTTGGACATTCAGTACTTC.

Ten or more counts support this clonotype. The rearrangement joins TRBV30 to TRBJ2-7; D is uncertain. Deletions cut 0 bases from V and 3 bases from J, with 3 bases between. The CDR3 spans 11 residues. Germline values: CDR1 GTSNPN, CDR2 SVGIG (reference sequence). In DNA, the CDR3 is TGTGCCTGGAGTGTAAACTACGAGCAGTACTTC. This sequence encodes CAWSVNYEQYF.

The gene calls are TRBV3-1 and TRBJ2-2; D gene ambiguous. Per germline, CDR1 LGHDT and CDR2 YNNKEL (reference sequence). CDR3 length: 12 residues. V dropped 8 bases and J dropped 6 bases, with 10 bases sitting between them. This CDR3 reads CASGPGPGELFF. The CDR3 bases are TGTGCCAGCGGTCCGGGTCCCGGGGAGCTGTTTTTT.

Concerning this clonotype itself: This may stem from a read error, because a much larger clone lies one nucleotide away. A read error is likely, as this CDR3 ends without the conserved phenylalanine or tryptophan. The rearrangement uses TRBV5-6 and TRBJ1-2; 8 bases are a match to TRBD1. The CDR3 has 15 residues. V dropped 4 bases and J dropped 2; count of bases not matched to a gene: 7. Looked up from germline, CDR1 is SGHDT and CDR2 is YYEEEE. The CDR3 spells CASSNPDRGNYGYTL. The DNA of the CDR3 is TGTGCCAGCAGCAATCCTGACAGGGGAAACTATGGCTACACCCTC.

There are many counts of this clonotype. The chain couples TRBV5-1 to TRBJ2-2, with no clear D. The V end lost 6 bases, the J end lost 2 bases, and 11 bases lay between the germline ends. Germline values: CDR1 SGHRS, CDR2 YFSETQ. The CDR3 totals 14 residues. The CDR3 sequence is CASMRVLNTGELFF. CDR3 bases: TGCGCCAGCATGAGAGTACTAAACACCGGGGAGCTGTTTTTT.

This clonotype was recorded at least ten times. This chain uses TRBV6-6 with TRBJ2-5; 11 bases align to TRBD2. In germline, CDR1 is MNHNY, CDR2 SVGAGI (reference sequence). The junction had 6 bases not matched to a gene; V was cut back by 7 bases and J by 11 bases. The CDR3 has 12 amino acids. The CDR3 bases are TGTGCCAGCAATACTCTAGCGGGGGGTCAGTACTTC. Protein product: CASNTLAGGQYF.

The chain has TRBV9 and TRBJ1-1; D is perhaps TRBD1 (5 bases). This CDR3 comprises 13 residues. CDR1 is SGDLS and CDR2 is YYNGEE in the germline V gene. Trimming pared 4 bases from V and 5 bases from J, leaving 12 bases between. The CDR3 spells CASSLGVFTEAFF. The CDR3 DNA sequence: TGTGCCAGCAGCCTAGGGGTATTTACTGAAGCTTTCTTT.

Turning to this clonotype: One end of the junction is discordant with germline, which a read error may explain. The J gene is TRBJ1-5, the V gene TRBV28; D is perhaps TRBD1 (6 bases). There are 16 residues in the CDR3. Germline lookup yields CDR1 MDHEN and CDR2 SYDVKM. The DNA for the CDR3 is TGTGCCAGCAGTCAGGGGACGGGCGGAGGCAATCAGCTCCAGCATTTT. Translation gives CASSQGTGGGNQLQHF. The full variable domain, with the rest looked up from reference TRBV28 and TRBJ1-5, is DVKVTQSSRYLVKRTGEKVFLECVQDMDHENMFWYRQDPGLGLRLIYFSYDVKMKEKGDIPEGYSVSREKKERFSLILESASTNQTSMYLCASSQGTGGGNQLQHFGDGTRLSIL.

In its sample, this clonotype was seen many times. The chain joins TRBV20-1 to TRBJ2-3; a weak D match, TRBD1 (5 bases). Germline CDR1 reads DFQATT; CDR2 reads SNEGSKA (reference sequence). V lost 3 bases to trimming and J lost 4 bases, with 11 bases between them. This CDR3 spans 13 amino acids. The CDR3 bases are TGCAGTGCTAGGCTGGGGCAAGCAGATACGCAGTATTTT. This codes for CSARLGQADTQYF.

The chain has TRBV13 and TRBJ2-7; TRBD1 matches 9 bases. CDR3 length: 16 residues. Trimming removed 1 base from V and 5 bases from J; junction bases left unmatched: 9. The germline V gene has CDR1 PRHDT and CDR2 FYEKMQ (reference sequence). CDR3 amino acids: CASSLESAGQGHEQYF. The CDR3 region has the DNA TGTGCCAGCAGCTTAGAGTCGGCGGGACAGGGTCACGAGCAGTACTTC.

The genes are TRBV6-6 and TRBJ2-4; 8 bases align to TRBD1. CDR1 is MNHNY and CDR2 is SVGAGI in the germline V gene (reference sequence). With 5 bases clipped from V and 15 bases from J, the junction kept 9 bases outside the gene matches. The CDR3 loop spans 12 amino acids. DNA of the CDR3: TGTGCCAGCAGTCCGGACAGGGTTAGAGCGTACTTC. Translated, it gives CASSPDRVRAYF.

This clonotype was observed many times. The chain is built from TRBV3-1 and TRBJ2-5; possibly TRBD1 for D (6 bases). This CDR3 is 14 amino acids long. V was shortened by 4 bases and J by 2 bases, with 11 bases between the two germline ends. Germline CDR1 and CDR2: LGHDT and YNNKEL (reference sequence). Here the CDR3 DNA reads TGTGCCAGCAGCCGTAGACAGGATCAAGAGACCCAGTACTTC. Amino acid sequence: CASSRRQDQETQYF.

This clonotype has ten or more counts. The chain links TRBV4-1 to TRBJ2-1; D gene unclear. From germline, CDR1 is MGHRA and CDR2 YSYEKL. The CDR3 is 13 amino acids. V dropped 2 bases and J dropped 10 bases, with 12 bases sitting between them. The CDR3 loop reads CASSQPGSEEQFF. The CDR3 DNA sequence: TGCGCCAGCAGCCAACCTGGGTCGGAGGAGCAGTTCTTC.

There are many counts of this clonotype. The rearrangement uses TRBV20-1 and TRBJ2-1; the D call may be TRBD1 or TRBD2 (5 bases each). V lost 6 bases and J 7 bases, leaving 13 bases between the germline ends. The CDR3 covers 12 residues. Germline assignment: CDR1 DFQATT and CDR2 SNEGSKA (reference sequence). DNA for the CDR3: TGCAGTGCAACCCGGGGCCAGAATGAGCAGTTCTTC. It is translated as CSATRGQNEQFF.

Concerning this clonotype: Since a much larger clone is just one base distant, this may be a read error. The gene calls are TRBV5-1 and TRBJ2-2; 12 bases align to TRBD2. The CDR3 totals 16 residues. Germline CDR1 SGHRS, CDR2 YFSETQ. CDR3: CASSLGTSGNPGELSF. CDR3 sequence (DNA): TGCGCCAGCAGCTTGGGGACTAGCGGGAACCCCGGGGAGCTGTCTTTT.

In its sample, this clonotype was seen many times. The chain links TRBV20-1 to TRBJ1-2, with a possible D match to TRBD1 (6 bases). This CDR3 has 14 amino acids. Germline CDR1 is DFQATT and CDR2 is SNEGSKA (reference sequence). V was clipped by 5 bases and J by 8 bases, with 21 bases between them. CDR3 nucleotides: TGCAGTGCTGGCACAACAGGGAGTTCCAGGGGCTACACCTTC. This encodes CSAGTTGSSRGYTF.